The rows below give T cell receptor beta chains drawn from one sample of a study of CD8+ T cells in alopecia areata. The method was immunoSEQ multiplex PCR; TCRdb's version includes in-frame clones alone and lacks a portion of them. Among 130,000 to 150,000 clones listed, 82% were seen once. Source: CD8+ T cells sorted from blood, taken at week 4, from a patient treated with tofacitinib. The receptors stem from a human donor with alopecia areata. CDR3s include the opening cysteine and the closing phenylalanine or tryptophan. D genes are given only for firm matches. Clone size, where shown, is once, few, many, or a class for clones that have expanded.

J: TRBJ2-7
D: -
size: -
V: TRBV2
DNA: TGTGCCAGCAGTGTTGGGGGGGGCCCCTACGAGCAGTACTTC
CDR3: CASSVGGGPYEQYF

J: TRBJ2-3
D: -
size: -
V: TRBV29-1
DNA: TGCAGCGTTGAGGAGGGGGCTCCCACAGATACGCAGTATTTT
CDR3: CSVEEGAPTDTQYF

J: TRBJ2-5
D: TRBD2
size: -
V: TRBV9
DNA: TGTGCCAGCTCGAGTAGCGGGGGGGTTCAAGAGACCCAGTACTTC
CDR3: CASSSSGGVQETQYF

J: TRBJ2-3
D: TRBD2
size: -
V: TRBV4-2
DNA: TGTGCCAGCAGTTGGATAGCGGGGGGGGATAGCACAGATACGCAGTATTTT
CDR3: CASSWIAGGDSTDTQYF

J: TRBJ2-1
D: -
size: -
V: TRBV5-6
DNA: TGTGCCAGCAGCTCGGGAGGGGGCCCTCGTTACAATGAGCAGTTCTTC
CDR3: CASSSGGGPRYNEQFF

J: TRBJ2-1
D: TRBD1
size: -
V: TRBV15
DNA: TGTGCCACCAGCAGAGTGACAGGGGGCGCCTACAATGAGCAGTTCTTC
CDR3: CATSRVTGGAYNEQFF

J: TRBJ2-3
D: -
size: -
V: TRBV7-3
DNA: TGTGCCAGCAGCTTAACCCTCGTAGATACGCAGTATTTT
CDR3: CASSLTLVDTQYF

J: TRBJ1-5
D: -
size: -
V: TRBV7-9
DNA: TGTGCCAGCAGCTCCGGGAGCAATCAGCCCCAGCATTTT
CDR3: CASSSGSNQPQHF

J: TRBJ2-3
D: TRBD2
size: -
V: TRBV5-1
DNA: TGCGCCAGCAGCTTCAGCGGGGGGCCGGGAGGGTATTTT
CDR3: CASSFSGGPGGYF

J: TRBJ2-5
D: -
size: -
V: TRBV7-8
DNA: TGTGCCAGCACCCCCCGCGGAAAAGAGACCCAGTACTTC
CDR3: CASTPRGKETQYF

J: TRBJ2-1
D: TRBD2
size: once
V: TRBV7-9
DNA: TGTGCCAGCAGCTTAGATCAGGGACTAGCGGAGAACAATGAGCAGTTCTTC
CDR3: CASSLDQGLAENNEQFF

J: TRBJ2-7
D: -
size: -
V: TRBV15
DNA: TGTGCCACCAGCAACAGGTTCTCCTACGAGCAGTACTTC
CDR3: CATSNRFSYEQYF

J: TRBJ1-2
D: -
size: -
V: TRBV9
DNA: TGTGCCAGCAGCGCGTTTGTCGGGGACTACACCTTC
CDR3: CASSAFVGDYTF

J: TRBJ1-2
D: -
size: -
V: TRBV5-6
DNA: TGTGCCAGCAGCTTGGGTGACTATGGCTACACCTTC
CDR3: CASSLGDYGYTF

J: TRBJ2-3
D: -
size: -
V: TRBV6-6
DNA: TGTGCCAGCAGTTGGGGCGGAGGCACAGATACGCAGTATTTT
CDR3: CASSWGGGTDTQYF

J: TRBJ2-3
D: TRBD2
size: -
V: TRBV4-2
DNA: TGTGCCAGCAGCCCCTCAACTAGCGGGGGGGCGGATACGCAGTATTTT
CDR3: CASSPSTSGGADTQYF

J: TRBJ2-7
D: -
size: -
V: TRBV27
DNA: TGTGTCAGCGGATTAAACTACGAGCAGTACTTC
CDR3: CVSGLNYEQYF

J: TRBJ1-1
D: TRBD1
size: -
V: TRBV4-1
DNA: TGCGCCAGCAGCCATCTACAGGGGGCAGAGACTGAAGCTTTCTTT
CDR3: CASSHLQGAETEAFF

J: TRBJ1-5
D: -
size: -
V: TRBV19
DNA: TGTGCCAGCAGGATCAGGGTCCCACCGGAAAATCAGCCCCAGCATTTT
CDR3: CASRIRVPPENQPQHF

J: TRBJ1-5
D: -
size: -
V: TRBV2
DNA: TGTGCCAGCACCCGGGGGGCCTTGAGAGCTCAGCCCCAGCATTTT
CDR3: CASTRGALRAQPQHF

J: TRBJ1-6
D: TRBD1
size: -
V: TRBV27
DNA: TGTGCCAGCAGGACAGGGAGCTCCTATAATTCACCCCTCCACTTT
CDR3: CASRTGSSYNSPLHF

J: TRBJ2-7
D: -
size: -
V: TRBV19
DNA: TGTGCCAGTGGGACGGACGACTACGAGCAGTACTTC
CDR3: CASGTDDYEQYF

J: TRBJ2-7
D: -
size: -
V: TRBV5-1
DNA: TGCGCCAGCAGAACCAGCGGAATCTCGTCCGAGCAGTACTTC
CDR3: CASRTSGISSEQYF

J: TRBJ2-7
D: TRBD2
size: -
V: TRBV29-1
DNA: TGCAGCGCCCTGGGAGGGGTCGAGCAGTACTTC
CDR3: CSALGGVEQYF

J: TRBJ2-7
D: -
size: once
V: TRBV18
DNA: TGTGCCAGCTCTCTTCCCGGGGACGAGCAGTACTTC
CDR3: CASSLPGDEQYF

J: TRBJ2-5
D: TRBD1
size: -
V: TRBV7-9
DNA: TGTGCCAGCAGCTTTGGACAGGCCAAAGAGACCCAGTACTTC
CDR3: CASSFGQAKETQYF